This TCR beta chain was profiled in a study of blood T cell repertoires in COVID-19. Overall study: Acute-phase and convalescent COVID-19 samples originated in the United States, Italy and Spain. Sample material is recorded as cDNA or gDNA derived from T cells, B-cell-depleted T cells, or PBMCs.

Original analysis: Amplification of reference gene primers provided the estimated nucleated cell counts. Generated by immunoSEQ multiplex PCR, the TCRdb table keeps only in-frame clones and is missing some. Clone size and the V and J calls come from that table; the DNA yielded D and trimming. This sample has 65,000 to 75,000 clones, with 65% to 90% found just once. Trimming took 3 bases from V and 0 from J, leaving 9 bases between them. This CDR3 comprises 15 residues. CDR1 and CDR2 from the germline V gene are MDHEN and SYDVKM. The TCR sequence derives from a man aged 80 or over with acute or convalescent COVID-19. The chain joins TRBV28 to TRBJ2-1; D not certain. The material sequenced was peripheral blood. CDR3 protein: CASSFVESSYNEQFF. The CDR3 nucleotides are TGTGCCAGCAGTTTTGTGGAGAGCTCCTACAATGAGCAGTTCTTC.